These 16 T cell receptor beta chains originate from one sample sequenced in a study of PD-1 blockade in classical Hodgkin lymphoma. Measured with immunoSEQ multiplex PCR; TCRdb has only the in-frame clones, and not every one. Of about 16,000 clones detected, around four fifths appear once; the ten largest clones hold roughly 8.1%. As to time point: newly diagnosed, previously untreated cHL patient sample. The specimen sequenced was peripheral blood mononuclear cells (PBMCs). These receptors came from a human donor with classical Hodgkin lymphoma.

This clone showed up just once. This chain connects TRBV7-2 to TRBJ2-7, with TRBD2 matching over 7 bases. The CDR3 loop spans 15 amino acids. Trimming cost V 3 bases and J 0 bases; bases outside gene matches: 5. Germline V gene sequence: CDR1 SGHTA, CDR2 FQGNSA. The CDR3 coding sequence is TGTGCCAGCAGCTTTACCGGGACTATCTCCTACGAGCAGTACTTC. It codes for CASSFTGTISYEQYF.

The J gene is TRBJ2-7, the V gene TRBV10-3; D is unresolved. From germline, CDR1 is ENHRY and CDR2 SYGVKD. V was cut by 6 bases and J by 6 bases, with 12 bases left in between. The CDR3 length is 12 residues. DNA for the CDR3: TGTGCCATCAGCGGAACAACCCGCGAGCAGTACTTC. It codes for CAISGTTREQYF.

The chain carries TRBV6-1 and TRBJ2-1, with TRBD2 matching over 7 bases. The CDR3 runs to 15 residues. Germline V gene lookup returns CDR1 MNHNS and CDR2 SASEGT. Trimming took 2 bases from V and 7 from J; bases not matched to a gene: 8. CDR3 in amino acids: CASSENLAETNEQFF. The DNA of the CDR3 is TGTGCCAGCAGTGAAAACCTAGCGGAGACAAATGAGCAGTTCTTC.

The CDR3: CASRRQGSDYGYTF. Here the CDR3 DNA reads TGTGCCAGCAGGAGACAGGGCTCGGACTATGGCTACACCTTC. The V gene is TRBV6-5, the J gene TRBJ1-2, with TRBD1 matching 7 bases. The CDR3 runs to 14 residues. Unmatched junction bases numbered 7, after V lost 6 bases and J lost 3 bases. Germline V gives CDR1 MNHEY, CDR2 SVGAGI.

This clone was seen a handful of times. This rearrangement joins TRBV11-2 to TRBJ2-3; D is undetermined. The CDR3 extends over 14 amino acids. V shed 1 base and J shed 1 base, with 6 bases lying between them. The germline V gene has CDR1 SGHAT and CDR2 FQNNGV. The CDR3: CASSLAPGTDTQYF. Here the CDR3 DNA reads TGTGCCAGCAGCTTAGCTCCGGGCACAGATACGCAGTATTTT.

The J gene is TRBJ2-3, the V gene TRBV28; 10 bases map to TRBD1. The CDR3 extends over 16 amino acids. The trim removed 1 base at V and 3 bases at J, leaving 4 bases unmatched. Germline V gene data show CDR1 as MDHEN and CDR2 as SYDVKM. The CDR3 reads CASSLFTGQGTDTQYF. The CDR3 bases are TGTGCCAGCAGTTTATTCACGGGACAGGGGACAGATACGCAGTATTTT.

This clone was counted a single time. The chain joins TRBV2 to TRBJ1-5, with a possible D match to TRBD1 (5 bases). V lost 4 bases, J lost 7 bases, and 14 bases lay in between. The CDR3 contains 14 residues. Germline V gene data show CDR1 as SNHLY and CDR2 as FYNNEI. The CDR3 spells CASSGETARQPQHF. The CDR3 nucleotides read TGTGCCAGCAGTGGAGAGACAGCTCGCCAGCCCCAGCATTTT.

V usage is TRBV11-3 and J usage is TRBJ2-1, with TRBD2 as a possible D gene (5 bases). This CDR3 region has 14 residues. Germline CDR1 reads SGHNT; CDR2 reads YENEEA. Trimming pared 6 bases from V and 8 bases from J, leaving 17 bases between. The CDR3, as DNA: TGTGCCAGCAGTCCCTCCGGAGGTGTGCATGAGCAGTTCTTC. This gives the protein CASSPSGGVHEQFF.

CDR3 region: CASTRQGRNEQFF. In nucleotides, the CDR3 is TGTGCCAGCACCCGACAGGGTAGGAATGAGCAGTTCTTC. The J gene is TRBJ2-1, the V gene TRBV6-5; TRBD1 agrees at 7 bases. The germline CDR1 and CDR2 sequences are MNHEY and SVGAGI. There are 13 residues in the CDR3. V lost 7 bases and J lost 7; bases outside the gene matches: 7.

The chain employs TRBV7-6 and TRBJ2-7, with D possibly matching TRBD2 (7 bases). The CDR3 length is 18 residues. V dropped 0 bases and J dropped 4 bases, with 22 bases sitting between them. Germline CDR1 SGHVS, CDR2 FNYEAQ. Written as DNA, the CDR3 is TGTGCCAGCAGCTTAGCTTCCCGGACAGCGGGACCCACGTACGAGCAGTACTTC. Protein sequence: CASSLASRTAGPTYEQYF.

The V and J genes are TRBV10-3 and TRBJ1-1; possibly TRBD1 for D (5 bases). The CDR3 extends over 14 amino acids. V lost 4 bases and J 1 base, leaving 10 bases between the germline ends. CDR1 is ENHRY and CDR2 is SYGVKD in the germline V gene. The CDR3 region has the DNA TGTGCCATCAGTGGCCAGGGCTCGAACACTGAAGCTTTCTTT. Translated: CAISGQGSNTEAFF.

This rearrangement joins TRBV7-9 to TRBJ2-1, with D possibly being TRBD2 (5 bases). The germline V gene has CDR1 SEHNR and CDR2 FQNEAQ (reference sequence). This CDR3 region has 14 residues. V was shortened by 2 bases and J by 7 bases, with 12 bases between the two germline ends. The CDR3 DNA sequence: TGTGCCAGCAGCTTAAGGCGGGTCGATAATGAGCAGTTCTTC. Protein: CASSLRRVDNEQFF.

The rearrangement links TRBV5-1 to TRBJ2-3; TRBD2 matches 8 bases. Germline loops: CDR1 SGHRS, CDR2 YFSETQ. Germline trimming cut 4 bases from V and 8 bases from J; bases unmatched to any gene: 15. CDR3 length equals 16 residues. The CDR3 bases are TGCGCCAGCAGCCCATCATCCAGCGGGAGAAAAAGTACGCAGTATTTT. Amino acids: CASSPSSSGRKSTQYF.

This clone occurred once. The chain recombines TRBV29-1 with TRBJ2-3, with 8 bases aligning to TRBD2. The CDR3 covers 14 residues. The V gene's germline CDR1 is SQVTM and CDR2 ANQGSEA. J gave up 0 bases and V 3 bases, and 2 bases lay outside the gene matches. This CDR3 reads CSVDLAGSTDTQYF. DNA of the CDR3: TGCAGCGTTGACCTAGCGGGTAGCACAGATACGCAGTATTTT.

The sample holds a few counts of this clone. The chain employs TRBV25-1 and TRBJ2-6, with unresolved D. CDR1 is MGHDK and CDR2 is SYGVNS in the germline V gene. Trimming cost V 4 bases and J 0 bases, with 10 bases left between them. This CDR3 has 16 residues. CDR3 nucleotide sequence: TGTGCCAGCAGTGGTCAGGTCCGCTCTGGGGCCAACGTCCTGACTTTC. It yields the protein CASSGQVRSGANVLTF.

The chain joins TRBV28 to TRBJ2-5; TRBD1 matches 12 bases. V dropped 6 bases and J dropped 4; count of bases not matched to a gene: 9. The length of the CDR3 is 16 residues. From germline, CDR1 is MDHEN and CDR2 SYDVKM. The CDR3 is CASSSRGTGGPETQYF. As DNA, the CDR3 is TGTGCCAGCAGCTCAAGGGGGACAGGGGGCCCAGAGACCCAGTACTTC.